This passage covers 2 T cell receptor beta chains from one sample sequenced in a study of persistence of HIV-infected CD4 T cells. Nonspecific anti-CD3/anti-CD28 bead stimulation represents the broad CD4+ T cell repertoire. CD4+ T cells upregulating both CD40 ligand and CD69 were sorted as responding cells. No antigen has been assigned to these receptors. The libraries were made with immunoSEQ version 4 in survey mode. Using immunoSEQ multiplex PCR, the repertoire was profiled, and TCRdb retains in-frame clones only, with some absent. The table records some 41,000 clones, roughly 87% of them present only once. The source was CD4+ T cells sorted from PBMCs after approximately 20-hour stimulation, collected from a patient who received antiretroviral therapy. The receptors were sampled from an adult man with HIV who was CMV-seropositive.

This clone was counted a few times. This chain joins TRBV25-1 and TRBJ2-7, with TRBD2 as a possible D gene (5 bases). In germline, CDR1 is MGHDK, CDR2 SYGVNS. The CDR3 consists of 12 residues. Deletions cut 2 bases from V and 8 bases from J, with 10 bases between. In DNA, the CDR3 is TGTGCCAGCAGTGAAGTTTGGGAGAAGCAGTACTTC. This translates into CASSEVWEKQYF.

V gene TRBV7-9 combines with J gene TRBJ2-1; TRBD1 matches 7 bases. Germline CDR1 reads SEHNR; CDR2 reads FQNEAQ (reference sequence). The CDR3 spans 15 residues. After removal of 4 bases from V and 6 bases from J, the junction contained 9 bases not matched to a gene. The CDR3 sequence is CASSSGQSRINEQFF. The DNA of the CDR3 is TGTGCCAGCAGCTCGGGACAGAGTAGGATCAATGAGCAGTTCTTC.